The 5 T cell receptor beta chains in this list originate from one sample, sequenced in a study of blood T cell repertoires in COVID-19. The repertoire was sequenced with immunoSEQ multiplex PCR; TCRdb's copy has only in-frame clones and lacks some. The sample contains a few hundred thousand clones, about 87% of which appear only once. Source material: peripheral blood. These receptors originate from a man aged 55-75 years with acute or convalescent COVID-19.

The chain recombines TRBV19 with TRBJ2-7, with 10 bases matching TRBD2. Germline-derived CDR1 and CDR2 are LNHDA and SQIVND (reference sequence). Trimming removed 5 bases from V and 0 bases from J; junction bases left unmatched: 1. The CDR3 covers 14 residues. The chain's CDR3 is CASSPSGGSYEQYF. CDR3 nucleotide sequence: TGTGCCAGTAGTCCTAGCGGGGGCTCCTACGAGCAGTACTTC.

This clone was seen at least ten times. The J gene is TRBJ1-1, the V gene TRBV3-1 (or the pseudogene TRBV3-2), with D hard to call. The CDR3 extends over 15 amino acids. Germline V gene data show CDR1 as LGHDT and CDR2 as YNNKEL (reference sequence). V was shortened by 4 bases and J by 7 bases, with 19 bases between the two germline ends. The CDR3 DNA reads TGTGCCAGCAGCCTCGGGATCGCCGCCTCCCTTGAAGCTTTCTTT. Translated: CASSLGIAASLEAFF.

The J gene is TRBJ1-3, the V gene TRBV6-5; TRBD1 matches at 8 bases. The germline CDR1 and CDR2 sequences are MNHEY and SVGAGI. The junction had 10 bases not matched to a gene; V was cut back by 8 bases and J by 4 bases. The CDR3 runs 15 residues. CDR3 sequence (DNA): TGTGCCAGCCGATCGGACAGGGCGGGAGGAAACACCATATATTTT. Amino acids: CASRSDRAGGNTIYF.

The gene calls are TRBV11-2 and TRBJ2-5; 7 bases fit TRBD1. This CDR3 spans 14 amino acids. Germline-derived CDR1 and CDR2 are SGHAT and FQNNGV. V gave up 5 bases and J gave up 1 base; unmatched junction bases: 4. CDR3 protein: CASSPTGFQETQYF. In DNA form, the CDR3 reads TGTGCCAGCAGCCCGACAGGGTTCCAAGAGACCCAGTACTTC.

The chain combines TRBV2 with TRBJ2-1; 8 nucleotides line up with TRBD1. The CDR3 covers 13 residues. Germline V lookup: CDR1 SNHLY, CDR2 FYNNEI. V was clipped by 6 bases and J by 6 bases; unmatched bases: 4. CDR3 sequence: CASRTDRVNEQFF. In DNA, the CDR3 is TGTGCCAGCAGGACGGACAGGGTCAATGAGCAGTTCTTC.